This TCR beta chain was captured in a study of tumor and adjacent non-tumor tissue in lung cancer. About the study: The cohort had 12 adenocarcinoma, 2 squamous cell and 1 small cell patients. Stage I to III disease affected about ten men and 5 women aged about 31 to 85. Samples averaged about 3.8 million productive TCRbeta reads each. Overall study results and limits: Patients with more diverse tumor TCRs had worse survival.

The CDR3 totals 16 residues. Germline V gene data show CDR1 as MNHEY and CDR2 as SVGAGI. On this clonotype itself: Its specificity is not known. One end of the junction varies from germline; a read error may be responsible.

Three rounds of nested PCR, following a modified ARM-PCR protocol, produced the TCRbeta library. MiXCR, run by TCRdb on the multiplex PCR reads, gives a single entry per CDR3 protein. The sample lists about 110,000 distinct CDR3 sequences; more than 60% were seen once. No cell sorting was done before RNA was extracted from the tissue. What was sequenced was lung tumor tissue. This sequence was found in a woman aged 55-69 years with non-small cell lung cancer. The J gene is TRBJ2-2, the V gene TRBV6-5; D is possibly TRBD1 (7 bases). CDR3: CASRLARGDSTGELFF. In DNA, the CDR3 is TGTGCCAGCAGGCTAGCGAGGGGGGACAGTACCGGGGAGCTTTTTTTT.